These 28 T cell receptor beta chains came from one sample sequenced in a study of CD8 T cell repertoires and HIV-1 epitope variants. The protocol was immunoSEQ multiplex PCR, while the TCRdb copy is restricted to in-frame clones and leaves out a portion. The sample includes 90,000 or so clones, roughly 77% of them seen just once. Input material: uncultured baseline CD8+ T cells from peripheral blood mononuclear cells (PBMCs). These receptors came from a male donor with HIV.

The genes are TRBV25-1 and TRBJ1-1; TRBD1 is a possible D gene (5 bases). CDR3 length: 18 amino acids. Germline-derived CDR1 and CDR2 are MGHDK and SYGVNS. V lost 3 bases and J 5 bases, leaving 25 bases between the germline ends. CDR3 coding DNA: TGTGCCAGCAGTGATGCAATTTATAGGGGCCAGGGATTTACTGAAGCTTTCTTT. Its protein is CASSDAIYRGQGFTEAFF.

This chain connects TRBV27 to TRBJ1-2; 9 bases align to TRBD1. CDR1 is MNHEY and CDR2 is SMNVEV in the germline V gene (reference sequence). V lost 5 bases, J lost 6 bases, and 7 bases stayed unmatched. The CDR3 extends over 14 amino acids. The CDR3 loop reads CASSRGRQGDGYTF. The CDR3 DNA sequence: TGTGCCAGCAGTCGAGGGCGACAGGGGGATGGCTACACCTTC.

This clone was seen a handful of times. The gene calls are TRBV11-1 and TRBJ2-2; D is uncertain. Trimming took 5 bases from V and 6 from J, leaving 10 bases between them. Germline V lookup: CDR1 SGHAT, CDR2 FQDESV (reference sequence). The CDR3 runs 13 residues. CDR3: CASSPQSAGELFF. The CDR3 coding sequence is TGTGCCAGCAGCCCCCAGTCAGCCGGGGAGCTGTTTTTT.

V usage is TRBV5-1 and J usage is TRBJ1-2; 7 bases map to TRBD1. Germline lookup yields CDR1 SGHRS and CDR2 YFSETQ. With 5 bases clipped from V and 6 bases from J, the junction kept 10 bases outside the gene matches. The CDR3 length is 14 residues. In nucleotides, the CDR3 is TGCGCCAGCAGGCCGACCGGGACAGAAGATGGCTACACCTTC. Amino acids: CASRPTGTEDGYTF.

V and J are TRBV4-3 and TRBJ1-1; 7 bases match TRBD1. The V gene end was trimmed by 4 bases and the J gene end by 4 bases; junction bases not matched to a gene: 9. The length of the CDR3 is 15 residues. CDR1 and CDR2 (germline): LGHNA, YSLEER. The DNA of the CDR3 is TGCGCCAGCAGCCCCCAGGGGGAAGGAGGCACTGAAGCTTTCTTT. As protein: CASSPQGEGGTEAFF.

This chain uses TRBV30 with TRBJ1-4; D is unclear. This CDR3 is 12 amino acids long. The germline CDR1 and CDR2 sequences are GTSNPN and SVGIG (reference sequence). The germline V and J ends were trimmed by 6 bases and 7 bases, with 12 bases remaining between them. This CDR3 reads CACLIGSEKLFF. The DNA of the CDR3 is TGTGCCTGCCTTATAGGGTCTGAAAAACTGTTTTTT.

The chain uses TRBV5-6 and TRBJ2-5, with 8 bases aligning to TRBD1. J was trimmed by 2 bases and V by 5 bases; bases with no gene match: 8. CDR1 is SGHDT, CDR2 YYEEEE, per germline. The CDR3 has 15 amino acids. CDR3 in amino acids: CASRLQGEPQETQYF. CDR3 in DNA: TGTGCCAGCAGGCTACAGGGGGAACCACAAGAGACCCAGTACTTC.

The gene calls are TRBV19 and TRBJ2-6; D ambiguous. Trimming removed 7 bases at V and 2 bases at J, with 9 bases between. This CDR3 is built from 14 residues. Germline CDR1 is LNHDA and CDR2 is SQIVND (reference sequence). This CDR3 is CASMIAAGANVLTF. The CDR3 nucleotides are TGTGCCAGTATGATCGCGGCTGGGGCCAACGTCCTGACTTTC.

This clone was counted a single time. This chain links TRBV28 with TRBJ1-1; D remains ambiguous. The CDR3 length is 14 residues. Germline V CDR1 and CDR2: MDHEN, SYDVKM. V gave up 6 bases and J gave up 3 bases, with 14 bases separating them. The CDR3 loop is CASSPSGRDTEAFF. In DNA form, the CDR3 reads TGTGCCAGCAGCCCGTCGGGAAGGGACACTGAAGCTTTCTTT.

Comment on this clone: Other DNA sequences in this specimen translate into the identical CDR3. This chain connects TRBV5-4 to TRBJ2-7; 8 bases line up with TRBD1. This CDR3 is built from 14 residues. Germline V gene lookup returns CDR1 SGHNT and CDR2 YYREEE (reference sequence). J lost 2 bases, V lost 4 bases, and 5 bases had no gene match. This CDR3 reads CASSPGTGTYEQYF. CDR3 in DNA: TGTGCCAGCAGCCCCGGGACAGGTACCTACGAGCAGTACTTC. Together with reference TRBV5-4 and TRBJ2-7, the CDR3 gives the full variable domain: ETGVTQSPTHLIKTRGQQVTLRCSSQSGHNTVSWYQQALGQGPQFIFQYYREEENGRGNFPPRFSGLQFPNYSSELNVNALELDDSALYLCASSPGTGTYEQYFGPGTRLTVT.

J is TRBJ1-1 and V is TRBV12-5; TRBD1 matches 11 bases. J gave up 1 base and V 4 bases, and 8 bases lay outside the gene matches. Germline loops: CDR1 LGHNT, CDR2 FRNRAP. This CDR3 is 17 amino acids long. This CDR3 is CASGSGQGALGNTEAFF. The CDR3 DNA reads as TGTGCTAGTGGTTCCGGACAGGGGGCCCTTGGGAACACTGAAGCTTTCTTT.

V usage is TRBV7-2 and J usage is TRBJ1-2; 7 bases fit TRBD1. The CDR3 runs 14 residues. The germline V gene encodes CDR1 SGHTA and CDR2 FQGNSA. V dropped 0 bases and J dropped 6; count of bases not matched to a gene: 4. CDR3 residues: CASSLAGQAHGYTF. The CDR3 region has the DNA TGTGCCAGCAGCTTAGCCGGACAGGCCCATGGCTACACCTTC.

This chain connects TRBV5-6 to TRBJ1-2; D possibly corresponds to TRBD1 (6 bases). Between the trimmed V and J ends, which lost 4 bases and 1 base, there was a span of 14 bases. In germline, CDR1 is SGHDT, CDR2 YYEEEE. This CDR3 has 15 residues. CDR3 DNA sequence: TGTGCCAGCAGCCGGCCGGGGGGCTTTAACTATGGCTACACCTTC. Encoded protein: CASSRPGGFNYGYTF. The full variable domain, with the rest looked up from reference TRBV5-6 and TRBJ1-2, is DAGVTQSPTHLIKTRGQQVTLRCSPKSGHDTVSWYQQALGQGPQFIFQYYEEEERQRGNFPDRFSGHQFPNYSSELNVNALLLGDSALYLCASSRPGGFNYGYTFGSGTRLTVV.

The CDR3: CASGLAGRYNEQFF. The CDR3 DNA follows: TGTGCCAGCGGACTAGCGGGAAGGTACAATGAGCAGTTCTTC. The gene calls are TRBV6-1 and TRBJ2-1; the match to TRBD2 covers 12 bases. CDR3 length: 14 amino acids. Losses at the gene ends were 8 bases for V and 4 bases for J; bases not matched to a gene: 3. From germline, CDR1 is MNHNS and CDR2 SASEGT.

The chain employs TRBV28 and TRBJ1-1; maybe TRBD1 (5 bases). CDR1 and CDR2 (germline): MDHEN, SYDVKM. The V gene lost 2 bases and the J gene lost 6 bases, with 7 bases spanning the gap. The CDR3 has 12 residues. The DNA for the CDR3 is TGTGCCAGCAGTTTAGTCAGGGCTGAAGCTTTCTTT. The encoded protein is CASSLVRAEAFF.

The rearrangement joins TRBV5-1 to TRBJ2-7; D gene unclear. V was trimmed by 2 bases and J by 2 bases, leaving 11 bases between them. The V gene's germline CDR1 is SGHRS and CDR2 YFSETQ. The CDR3 covers 14 residues. The CDR3 sequence is CASSLQASTYEQYF. In nucleotides, the CDR3 is TGCGCCAGCAGCTTACAAGCATCAACCTACGAGCAGTACTTC.

The chain recombines TRBV30 with TRBJ1-6; the D gene is possibly TRBD1 (5 bases). V was pared by 1 base and J by 5 bases, with 6 bases between. CDR3 size: 13 residues. Germline CDR1 and CDR2: GTSNPN and SVGIG (reference sequence). The CDR3 DNA reads TGTGCCTGGAGTGGACAGAATAATTCACCCCTCCACTTT. Residues: CAWSGQNNSPLHF.

The rearrangement joins TRBV28 to TRBJ2-5; D is undetermined. V was cut by 5 bases and J by 2 bases, with 15 bases left in between. CDR1 and CDR2 from the germline V gene are MDHEN and SYDVKM. The CDR3 totals 15 residues. CDR3 in amino acids: CASSLLRAEQETQYF. The CDR3 DNA reads as TGTGCCAGCAGTCTTCTTAGGGCGGAACAAGAGACCCAGTACTTC.

This clone was detected once. The chain recombines TRBV19 with TRBJ2-2; no firm D call. Germline CDR1 is LNHDA and CDR2 is SQIVND (reference sequence). This CDR3 has 14 residues. V dropped 5 bases and J dropped 8 bases, with 15 bases sitting between them. CDR3 DNA: TGTGCCAGTAGTCCCTTCTCGGACCTGGGGGAGCTGTTTTTT. This translates into CASSPFSDLGELFF. Filled out from reference TRBV19 and TRBJ2-2, the complete variable domain reads DGGITQSPKYLFRKEGQNVTLSCEQNLNHDAMYWYRQDPGQGLRLIYYSQIVNDFQKGDIAEGYSVSREKKESFPLTVTSAQKNPTAFYLCASSPFSDLGELFFGEGSRLTVL.

The genes are TRBV7-2 and TRBJ2-7; 10 bases map to TRBD2. Germline V lookup: CDR1 SGHTA, CDR2 FQGNSA. V was clipped by 1 base and J by 3 bases; unmatched bases: 9. The CDR3 is made up of 17 amino acids. CDR3 region: CASSLELAGNRDYEQYF. DNA for the CDR3: TGTGCCAGCAGCTTAGAACTAGCGGGAAACCGCGACTACGAGCAGTACTTC.

The chain uses TRBV19 and TRBJ1-2; TRBD1 might be the D (6 bases). Trimming removed 0 bases from V and 8 bases from J, with 10 bases in between. Germline V gene lookup returns CDR1 LNHDA and CDR2 SQIVND (reference sequence). The CDR3 length is 13 residues. The CDR3 coding sequence is TGTGCCAGTAGTATAGATCACAGGGCCGGCTACACCTTC. This sequence encodes CASSIDHRAGYTF.

The chain carries TRBV4-3 and TRBJ2-7; 8 positions agree with TRBD1. CDR3 size: 16 residues. Trimming at V came to 0 bases and at J to 2 bases, leaving 6 bases not matched to a gene. CDR1 and CDR2 (germline): LGHNA, YSLEER. This chain's CDR3 is CASSQDITGGAYEQYF. The CDR3 DNA reads TGCGCCAGCAGCCAAGATATAACAGGGGGAGCCTACGAGCAGTACTTC.

V usage is TRBV4-2 and J usage is TRBJ1-2; tentatively, D is TRBD1 (5 bases). Trimming stripped 0 bases from V and 0 bases from J, with 14 bases between. This CDR3 region has 17 residues. The germline V gene encodes CDR1 LGHNA and CDR2 YNFKEQ. CDR3 nucleotide sequence: TGTGCCAGCAGCCAAGATCTTGGGGCTCTCTCTAACTATGGCTACACCTTC. This codes for CASSQDLGALSNYGYTF.

This chain links TRBV7-2 with TRBJ1-2; 8 bases align to TRBD1. V lost 8 bases to trimming and J lost 5 bases; unmatched junction nucleotides: 7. This CDR3 is built from 13 residues. Germline-derived CDR1 and CDR2 are SGHTA and FQGNSA. The chain's CDR3 is CASYRGIRYGYTF. The CDR3 DNA follows: TGTGCCAGCTACAGGGGGATACGATATGGCTACACCTTC. Full variable domain (outside the CDR3, taken from reference TRBV7-2 and TRBJ1-2): GAGVSQSPSNKVTEKGKDVELRCDPISGHTALYWYRQSLGQGLEFLIYFQGNSAPDKSGLPSDRFSAERTGGSVSTLTIQRTQQEDSAVYLCASYRGIRYGYTFGSGTRLTVV.

The chain recombines TRBV6-6 with TRBJ2-7; tentatively, D is TRBD2 (5 bases). CDR1 MNHNY and CDR2 SVGAGI come from the germline V gene (reference sequence). Trimming shortened V by 6 bases and J by 2 bases, and 17 bases separated the two germline ends. CDR3 length equals 15 residues. This CDR3 reads CASRNSGVVPYEQYF. CDR3 nucleotide sequence: TGTGCCAGCAGGAATTCCGGGGTTGTACCCTACGAGCAGTACTTC.

A single count supports this clone. One end of the junction is discordant with germline, which a read error may explain. The chain links TRBV14 to TRBJ2-1; D is unresolved. CDR1 and CDR2 (germline): SGHDN, FVKESK. The CDR3 is 14 amino acids. CDR3 bases: TGTGCCAGCACCCAAGGGATAAACTACAATGAGCAGTTCTTC. Its translation: CASTQGINYNEQFF.

The chain is built from TRBV29-1 and TRBJ2-2, with a tentative D call TRBD1 (7 bases). This CDR3 spans 14 amino acids. Trimming removed 5 bases at V and 0 bases at J, with 10 bases between. Germline V lookup: CDR1 SQVTM, CDR2 ANQGSEA. DNA of the CDR3: TGCAGCGTTATCAGGGGGGCGAACACCGGGGAGCTGTTTTTT. Translating it yields CSVIRGANTGELFF.

The rearrangement uses TRBV27 and TRBJ1-4; 7 nucleotides agree with TRBD1. Looked up from germline, CDR1 is MNHEY and CDR2 is SMNVEV (reference sequence). V lost 6 bases to trimming and J lost 7 bases; unmatched junction nucleotides: 11. The CDR3 contains 15 residues. CDR3 in amino acids: CASRRQTGPGEKLFF. The CDR3 DNA reads as TGTGCCAGCAGGAGACAGACAGGGCCTGGTGAAAAACTGTTTTTT.